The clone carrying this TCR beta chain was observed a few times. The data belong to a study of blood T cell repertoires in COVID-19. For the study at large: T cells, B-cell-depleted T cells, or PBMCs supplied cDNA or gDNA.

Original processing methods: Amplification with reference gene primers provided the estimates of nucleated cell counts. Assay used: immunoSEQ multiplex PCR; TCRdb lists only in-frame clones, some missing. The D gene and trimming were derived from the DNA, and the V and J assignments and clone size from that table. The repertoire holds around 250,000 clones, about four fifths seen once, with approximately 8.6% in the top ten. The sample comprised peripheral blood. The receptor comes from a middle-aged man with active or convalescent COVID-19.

Here the CDR3 reads CASSEDRNTEAFF. The DNA for the CDR3 is TGTGCCAGCAGTGAAGACAGGAACACTGAAGCTTTCTTT. The V and J genes are TRBV2 and TRBJ1-1; no definite D call. The germline CDR1 and CDR2 sequences are SNHLY and FYNNEI. Trimming took off 1 base at V and 1 base at J, with 4 bases between the two ends. The length of the CDR3 is 13 residues.